This entry describes one T cell receptor (beta chain). Its antigen remains unknown. These data belong to a study of OX40 agonist ivuxolimab in advanced cancers. Whole-study context: At 0.01 to 10 mg/kg, ivuxolimab was administered intravenously to patients every 2 weeks.

Generated by immunoSEQ multiplex PCR, the TCRdb table keeps only in-frame clones and is missing some. In the table there are 40,000 to 50,000 clones, 88% of which are singletons. General study findings and limits: Among some nonresponders, normalized T-cell clonal expansion was also low. Among expanded peripheral T cells, antigen specificity went undetermined. Dosing at 0.1 to 3.0 mg/kg was accompanied by clonal expansion of CD4+ and CD8+ blood T cells by week 6.

The V gene's germline CDR1 is MNHEY and CDR2 SVGAGI. V lost 4 bases and J 1 base, leaving 16 bases between the germline ends. This CDR3 has 16 amino acids. The V and J genes are TRBV6-5 and TRBJ1-2; D is perhaps TRBD1 (6 bases). This receptor was obtained from an adult with an advanced solid tumor such as melanoma, head and neck, liver or kidney cancer. The sequenced sample was CD4+ or CD8+ T cells sorted from blood, obtained in a trial of the OX40 agonist ivuxolimab. The CDR3 DNA reads as TGTGCCAGCAGTTTGACCTGGGGGGCGGGTAACTATGGCTACACCTTC. This sequence encodes CASSLTWGAGNYGYTF.